This T cell receptor (beta chain) was obtained from a study of blood T cell repertoires in COVID-19. Study as a whole: There were acute and convalescent COVID-19 samples, and they came from the United States, Italy and Spain. The cDNA or gDNA used as material had been derived from T cells, B-cell-depleted T cells, or PBMCs.

The authors' processing: Nucleated cell number was recorded as an estimate derived from reference gene primer amplification. Measured with immunoSEQ multiplex PCR; TCRdb has only the in-frame clones, and not every one. V and J calls and clone size are those listed in that table; D and trimming were worked out from the DNA. Here the sample spans about 70,000 clones, about 86% being singletons. This receptor was identified in a human donor in a cohort sampled during active COVID-19. The sequenced sample was peripheral blood.

In nucleotides, the CDR3 is TGTGCCAGAAGCTTCGACAGTGAAGCTTTCTTT. The encoded protein is CARSFDSEAFF. This chain uses TRBV5-3 with TRBJ1-1, with D perhaps TRBD1 (5 bases). TRBV5-3 is identified as an open reading frame with a role that is uncertain. The V end lost 2 bases, the J end lost 7 bases, and 6 bases lay between the germline ends. This CDR3 region has 11 residues.